This T cell receptor beta chain comes out of a study of blood T cell repertoires in COVID-19. Study-level background: Sites in the United States, Italy and Spain provided acute and convalescent COVID-19 samples.

In the authors' workflow: Reference gene primer amplification in the assay estimated nucleated cell counts. Libraries were prepared by immunoSEQ multiplex PCR; TCRdb keeps only in-frame clonotypes and omits some of them. The D gene and trimming were derived from the DNA, and the V and J assignments and clone size from that table. The repertoire holds around 140,000 clones, with over 75% as singletons. Germline CDR1 reads SQVTM; CDR2 reads ANQGSEA. There are 13 residues in the CDR3. Trimming cost V 7 bases and J 5 bases; bases outside gene matches: 10. This sequence joins TRBV29-1 and TRBJ1-2, with TRBD1 matching 7 bases. The receptor's source is a man between 65 and 85 years old with active COVID-19. Sequencing was performed on peripheral blood. In DNA form, the CDR3 reads TGCAGCGCAGGGACAGCCGGTGGATATGGCTACACCTTC. Residues: CSAGTAGGYGYTF.